The entry below describes one TCR beta chain. Its antigen is still unknown. The data were taken from a study of CD8+ T cells in alopecia areata. Trimming took 2 bases from V and 2 from J, leaving 19 bases between them. The germline gives CDR1 SQVTM, CDR2 ANQGSEA. The CDR3 spans 18 residues. General study points: Normal skin's resident alphabeta T cells are sequenced alongside lesional scalp T cells. Patients showed less clear TCR sequence sharing than mice, possibly partly because of HLA diversity.

After isolation, RNA underwent reverse transcription to generate cDNA as the sequencing template. This table comes from immunoSEQ multiplex PCR, and its TCRdb copy is limited to in-frame clones, with some not included. The table records about 64,000 clones, roughly 47% of them present only once. Sequences were obtained from NKG2D-low CD8+ T cells sorted from blood. The V call is TRBV29-1, the J call TRBJ2-6; no clear D gene. The receptor was derived from a human donor with alopecia areata. The CDR3 region has the DNA TGCAGCGTTGAATTTAGGGCCCTAAGGCACCCTGGGGCCAACGTCCTGACTTTC. Translation: CSVEFRALRHPGANVLTF.